A selection of T cell receptor beta chains follows, all from one sample in a study of blood T cell repertoires in COVID-19. Assay used: immunoSEQ multiplex PCR; TCRdb lists only in-frame clones, some missing. The sample has over 85,000 clones, more than 75% seen once; the top ten hold less than 3.5%. The specimen sequenced was peripheral blood. Source of these receptors: a woman aged 45-59 years with acute or convalescent COVID-19. Both conserved end residues are part of each CDR3.

CSASAGTDPFYNSPLHF | 17 | TRBJ1-6 | TRBV20-1
CASSLGDRGVNQPQHF | 16 | TRBJ1-5 | TRBV7-9
CASSQRTGPSSGNTIYF | 17 | TRBJ1-3 | TRBV3-1/TRBV3-2
CASSPGQRNAYEQYF | 15 | TRBJ2-7 | TRBV5-4
CAWSGTSSGANVLTF | 15 | TRBJ2-6 | TRBV30
CASSSLVGANVLTF | 14 | TRBJ2-6 | TRBV27
CASSRGQGGATNEKLFF | 17 | TRBJ1-4 | TRBV5-4
CASSQGSDQETQYF | 14 | TRBJ2-5 | TRBV3-1/TRBV3-2
CASRTANTEAFF | 12 | TRBJ1-1 | TRBV19
CASSSQVGGETQYF | 14 | TRBJ2-5 | TRBV7-9
CASSSTGRSGRTSTDTQYF | 19 | TRBJ2-3 | TRBV6-6
CASSWDRGTEAFF | 13 | TRBJ1-1 | TRBV5-6
CASRAGGETQYF | 12 | TRBJ2-5 | TRBV12-3/TRBV12-4
CASSEDQGRYGYTF | 14 | TRBJ1-2 | TRBV18
CATRTGGTGELFF | 13 | TRBJ2-2 | TRBV15
CASSQGTSGRAGELFF | 16 | TRBJ2-2 | TRBV3-1/TRBV3-2